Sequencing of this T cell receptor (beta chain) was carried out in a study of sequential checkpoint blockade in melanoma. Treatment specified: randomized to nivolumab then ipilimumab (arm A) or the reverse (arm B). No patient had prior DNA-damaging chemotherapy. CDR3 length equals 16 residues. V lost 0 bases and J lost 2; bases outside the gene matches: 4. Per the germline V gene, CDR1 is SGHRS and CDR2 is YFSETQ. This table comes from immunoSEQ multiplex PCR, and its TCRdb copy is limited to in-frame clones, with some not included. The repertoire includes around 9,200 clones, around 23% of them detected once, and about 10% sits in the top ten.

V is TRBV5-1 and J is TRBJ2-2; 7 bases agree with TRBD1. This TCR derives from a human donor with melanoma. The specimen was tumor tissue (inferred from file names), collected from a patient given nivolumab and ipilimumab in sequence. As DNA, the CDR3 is TGCGCCAGCAGCTTGGCTCGGGACAGAAACACCGGGGAGCTGTTTTTT. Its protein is CASSLARDRNTGELFF.